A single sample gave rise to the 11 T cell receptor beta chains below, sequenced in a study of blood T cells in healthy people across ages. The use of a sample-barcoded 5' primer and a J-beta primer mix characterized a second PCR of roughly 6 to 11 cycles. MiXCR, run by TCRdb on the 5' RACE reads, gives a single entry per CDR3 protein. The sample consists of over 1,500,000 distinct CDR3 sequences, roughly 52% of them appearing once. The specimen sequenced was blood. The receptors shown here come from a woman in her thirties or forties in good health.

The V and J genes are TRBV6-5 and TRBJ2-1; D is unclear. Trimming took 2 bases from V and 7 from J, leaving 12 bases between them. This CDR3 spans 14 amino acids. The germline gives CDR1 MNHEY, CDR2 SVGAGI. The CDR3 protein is CASSYSLLENEQFF. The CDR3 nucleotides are TGTGCCAGCAGTTACAGCCTATTGGAAAATGAGCAGTTCTTC.

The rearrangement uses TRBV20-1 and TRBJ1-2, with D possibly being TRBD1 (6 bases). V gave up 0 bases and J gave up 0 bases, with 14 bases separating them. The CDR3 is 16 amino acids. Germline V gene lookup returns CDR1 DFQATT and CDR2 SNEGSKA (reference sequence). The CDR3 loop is CSARDFQDSTNYGYTF. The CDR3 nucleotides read TGCAGTGCTAGAGATTTCCAGGACAGCACTAACTATGGCTACACCTTC.

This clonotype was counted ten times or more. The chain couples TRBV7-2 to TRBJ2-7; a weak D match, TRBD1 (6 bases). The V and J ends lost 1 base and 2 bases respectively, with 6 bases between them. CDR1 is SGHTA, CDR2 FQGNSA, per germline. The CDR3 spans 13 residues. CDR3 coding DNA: TGTGCCAGCAGCTTAGGGGGGCCCTACGAGCAGTACTTC. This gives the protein CASSLGGPYEQYF. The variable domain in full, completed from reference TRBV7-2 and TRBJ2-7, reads GAGVSQSPSNKVTEKGKDVELRCDPISGHTALYWYRQSLGQGLEFLIYFQGNSAPDKSGLPSDRFSAERTGGSVSTLTIQRTQQEDSAVYLCASSLGGPYEQYFGPGTRLTVT.

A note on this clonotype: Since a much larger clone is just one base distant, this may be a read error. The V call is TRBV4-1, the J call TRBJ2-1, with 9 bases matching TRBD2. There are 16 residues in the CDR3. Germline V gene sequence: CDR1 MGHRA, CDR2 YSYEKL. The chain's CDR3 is CASSQEGSGGYNKQFF. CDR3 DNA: TGCGCCAGCAGCCAAGAGGGTAGCGGGGGTTACAATAAGCAGTTCTTC.

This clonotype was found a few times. The CDR3 reads CASSLDGGTNEKLFF. For the CDR3, the DNA is TGCGCCAGCAGCTTGGACGGGGGCACTAATGAAAAACTGTTTTTT. The rearrangement links TRBV5-1 to TRBJ1-4; weak D call: TRBD1 (6 bases). The germline V and J ends were trimmed by 0 bases and 2 bases, with 8 bases remaining between them. CDR1 is SGHRS and CDR2 is YFSETQ in the germline V gene. The CDR3 consists of 15 residues. The variable domain in full, with the rest retrieved from reference TRBV5-1 and TRBJ1-4, is KAGVTQTPRYLIKTRGQQVTLSCSPISGHRSVSWYQQTPGQGLQFLFEYFSETQRNKGNFPGRFSGRQFSNSRSEMNVSTLELGDSALYLCASSLDGGTNEKLFFGSGTQLSVL.

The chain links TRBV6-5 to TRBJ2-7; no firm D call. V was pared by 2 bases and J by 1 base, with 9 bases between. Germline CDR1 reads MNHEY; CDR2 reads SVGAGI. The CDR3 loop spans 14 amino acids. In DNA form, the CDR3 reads TGTGCCAGCAGTTACCGATCGTATTCCTACGAGCAGTACTTC. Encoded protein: CASSYRSYSYEQYF.

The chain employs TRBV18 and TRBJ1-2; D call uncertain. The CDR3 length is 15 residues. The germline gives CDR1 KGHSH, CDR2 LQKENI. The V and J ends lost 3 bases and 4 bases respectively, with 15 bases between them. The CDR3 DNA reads TGTGCCAGCTCACCCCCGGGTCAGGAGCTCTATGGCTACACCTTC. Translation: CASSPPGQELYGYTF.

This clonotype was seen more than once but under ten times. CDR3 in amino acids: CASSPYGQEQYF. In nucleotides, the CDR3 is TGTGCCAGCAGCCCTTATGGCCAAGAGCAGTACTTC. This sequence joins TRBV7-2 and TRBJ2-7; D is uncertain. CDR3 length: 12 residues. Trimming pared 5 bases from V and 7 bases from J, leaving 12 bases between. In germline, CDR1 is SGHTA, CDR2 FQGNSA.

CDR3 loop: CASSNPGLAGASSNEQFF. CDR3 nucleotides: TGTGCCAGCAGTAACCCGGGACTAGCGGGGGCCAGCTCCAATGAGCAGTTCTTC. The gene calls are TRBV7-3 and TRBJ2-1; 14 bases align to TRBD2. The CDR3 length is 18 residues. V shed 6 bases and J 6 bases; nucleotides not matched to a gene: 13. Germline values: CDR1 SGHTA, CDR2 FQGTGA.

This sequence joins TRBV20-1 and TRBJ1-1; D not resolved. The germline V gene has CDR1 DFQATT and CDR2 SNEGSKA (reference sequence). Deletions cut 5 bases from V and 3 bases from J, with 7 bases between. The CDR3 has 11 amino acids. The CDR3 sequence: CSAWLYTEAFF. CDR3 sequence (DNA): TGCAGTGCTTGGTTGTACACTGAAGCTTTCTTT.

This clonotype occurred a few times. The CDR3 coding sequence is TGCGCCAGCAGCCAAGAGGGGGCGCATTACAATGAGCAGTTCTTC. Translated, it gives CASSQEGAHYNEQFF. This chain connects TRBV4-3 to TRBJ2-1, with D maybe TRBD1 (6 bases). CDR3 length: 15 amino acids. Germline V gene lookup returns CDR1 LGHNA and CDR2 YSLEER. Between the trimmed V and J ends, which lost 0 bases and 4 bases, there was a span of 10 bases.